This is a list of T cell receptor beta chains from one sample in a study of T cells after yellow fever vaccination. TCRdb re-called the 5' RACE reads with MiXCR, one entry per CDR3 protein. The profile shows hundreds of thousands of distinct CDR3 sequences, about 8.3% of them singletons. This specimen consisted of PBMCs, obtained roughly seven weeks after the first yellow fever vaccination. Receptors originate from a man aged 18 to 29 who received the YFV17D yellow fever vaccine. Each CDR3 is given with its conserved first and last residue. The D gene is left open where the match is weak. Part of the rows lack a size; the others show once, few, many or a class for expanded clones.

D gene	J gene	clone size	V gene	CDR3 DNA	CDR3 protein
NA	TRBJ1-1	NA	TRBV7-8	TGTGCCAGCAGCTTAAATGGTAAGGAATCGGCTTTCTTT	CASSLNGKESAFF
TRBD1	TRBJ2-4	NA	TRBV12-3/TRBV12-4	TGTGCCAGCAGTTTTCGGGACAGGCTAAACATTCAGTACTTC	CASSFRDRLNIQYF
NA	TRBJ1-1	few	TRBV10-2	TGCGCCAGCTTTAGAGGGGGGGACGGTGAAGCTTTCTTT	CASFRGGDGEAFF
TRBD1	TRBJ1-1	few	TRBV12-3/TRBV12-4	TGTGCCAGCACCAAATCAGGGGGCACTTGGAACACTGAAGCTTTCTTT	CASTKSGGTWNTEAFF
NA	TRBJ2-3	few	TRBV12-3/TRBV12-4	TGTGCCAGCAGTTTTCCACAGTCCTTGCTTCATACGCAGTATTTT	CASSFPQSLLHTQYF
NA	TRBJ2-5	NA	TRBV7-9	TGTGCCAGCAGCCCCCAAACCCCCGTGGTTCAAGAGACCCAGTACTTC	CASSPQTPVVQETQYF
TRBD1	TRBJ1-2	few	TRBV6-1	TGTGCCAGCTCGGGACAGACTTACTATGGCTACACCTTC	CASSGQTYYGYTF
TRBD2	TRBJ2-5	many	TRBV9	TGTGCCAGCAGCCCACGGACTAGCCCAGAGACCCAGTACTTC	CASSPRTSPETQYF
NA	TRBJ2-7	once	TRBV12-3/TRBV12-4	TGTGCCAGCAGTTTTCCCACAGGAGCCTACGAGCAGTACTTC	CASSFPTGAYEQYF
TRBD2	TRBJ2-3	NA	TRBV3-1	TGTGCCAGCAGCCCCACAGGACTAGCGCAAAGGTATACGCAGTATTTT	CASSPTGLAQRYTQYF
NA	TRBJ1-6	few	TRBV20-1	TGCAGTGCTATTCCCCAGGGAATGGGTTCACCCCTCCACTTT	CSAIPQGMGSPLHF
NA	TRBJ1-1	few	TRBV12-3/TRBV12-4	TGTGCCAGCAGTCCCCGCTCCACTGAAGCTTTCTTT	CASSPRSTEAFF
NA	TRBJ2-2	few	TRBV5-1	TGCGCCAGCGAGGGGCTTCGTGCCGGGGAGCTGTTTTTT	CASEGLRAGELFF
NA	TRBJ2-2	NA	TRBV5-4	TGTGCCAGCAGCTTTTACTCGGGGGCGGCCACCGGGGAGCTGTTTTTT	CASSFYSGAATGELFF
NA	TRBJ2-5	NA	TRBV12-3/TRBV12-4	TGTGCCAGCAGCCTGACCCTCACTAAACGAGAGACCCAGTACTTC	CASSLTLTKRETQYF
TRBD1	TRBJ2-7	few	TRBV5-1	TGCGCCAGCAGCTTCCCGGGACAGGGGGGCGAGCAGTACTTC	CASSFPGQGGEQYF
NA	TRBJ2-1	few	TRBV15	TGTGCCACCAGCAGAGATATGGGGAGCTCCTACAATGAGCAGTTCTTC	CATSRDMGSSYNEQFF
NA	TRBJ1-1	few	TRBV7-2	TGTGCCAGCAGCCAAACCGTCGGGTCGGCCCCAGCTTTCTTT	CASSQTVGSAPAFF
TRBD2	TRBJ2-5	NA	TRBV20-1	TGCAGTGCTAGCCCTTCACTAGCGGGGGTCACGGCCCAGTACTTC	CSASPSLAGVTAQYF
NA	TRBJ1-4	many	TRBV12-3/TRBV12-4	TGTGCCAGCAGCCAAGTTCTCGCTAATGAAAAACTGTTTTTT	CASSQVLANEKLFF
TRBD1	TRBJ2-7	NA	TRBV18	TGTGCCAGCTCACAACAGGGGCACGAGCAGTACTTC	CASSQQGHEQYF
TRBD1	TRBJ2-1	few	TRBV2	TGTGCCAGCAGTGCGGACGGGACAGGGGACGAGCAGTTCTTC	CASSADGTGDEQFF
TRBD1	TRBJ1-2	NA	TRBV20-1	TGCAGTGCTAGTGACAGGGGAAGCTATGGCTACACCTTC	CSASDRGSYGYTF
NA	TRBJ1-2	NA	TRBV5-1	TGCGCCAGCAGCTTATTCGGGGGAGATGGCTACACCTTC	CASSLFGGDGYTF
NA	TRBJ2-1	few	TRBV5-1	TGCGCCAGCAGCTTGGACAGGGAGGACAATGAGCAGTTCTTC	CASSLDREDNEQFF
NA	TRBJ1-1	NA	TRBV28	TGTGCCAGCAGCCCTCAGAGCTCTGAAGCTTTCTTT	CASSPQSSEAFF
TRBD2	TRBJ2-1	NA	TRBV20-1	TGCAGTGCTAGAGATGGGACTAGCCAACCCTACAATGAGCAGTTCTTC	CSARDGTSQPYNEQFF
TRBD2	TRBJ2-3	few	TRBV18	TGTGCCAGCTCACAAGAGCGGGGGGGCCTAGATACGCAGTATTTT	CASSQERGGLDTQYF
NA	TRBJ1-1	NA	TRBV29-1	TGCAGCGCCCATTTAGCAGCGAACACTGAAGCTTTCTTT	CSAHLAANTEAFF
TRBD1	TRBJ1-1	NA	TRBV7-9	TGTGCCAGCACCGCTTGGACAGGGTTGGACACTGAAGCTTTCTTT	CASTAWTGLDTEAFF
NA	TRBJ2-1	NA	TRBV7-9	TGTGCCAGCAGCTTCTCTTTTTGGCGTACCCTTAACAATGAGCAGTTCTTC	CASSFSFWRTLNNEQFF
NA	TRBJ2-5	few	TRBV7-8	TGTGCCAGCAGCTTAGGGGGGGCGGGAGAGACCCAGTACTTC	CASSLGGAGETQYF
TRBD1	TRBJ1-2	few	TRBV20-1	TGCAGTGGGGACAGGGAAACCGGAAGCTATGGCTACACCTTC	CSGDRETGSYGYTF
TRBD1	TRBJ2-7	many	TRBV25-1	TGTGCCACACATAGCATGGGGACAGACCAACAGGGGCCATACGAGCAGTACTTC	CATHSMGTDQQGPYEQYF
NA	TRBJ1-2	few	TRBV12-3/TRBV12-4	TGTGCCAGCAATCGAAGGGGGGTCTACTATGGCTACACCTTC	CASNRRGVYYGYTF
NA	TRBJ1-2	few	TRBV20-1	TGCAGTACCCTCACTGATTATGGCTACACCTTC	CSTLTDYGYTF
NA	TRBJ2-1	many	TRBV5-1	TGCGCCAGCAGCTTGGACGCCTACAATGAGCAGTTCTTC	CASSLDAYNEQFF
TRBD1	TRBJ2-7	many	TRBV5-1	TGCGCCAGCAGCCCGACAGGGTTGAGGTCCTACGAGCAGTACTTC	CASSPTGLRSYEQYF
NA	TRBJ2-1	NA	TRBV29-1	TGCAGCGTTTCTGACAATGAGCAGTTCTTC	CSVSDNEQFF
NA	TRBJ1-2	NA	TRBV7-3	TGTGCCAGCAGCTTGGCCGGGAGAGATGGCTACACCTTC	CASSLAGRDGYTF